These 25 T cell receptor beta chains were sequenced from one sample in a study of shared T cell receptors in the human thymus. Libraries were prepared by immunoSEQ multiplex PCR; TCRdb keeps only in-frame clonotypes and omits some of them. Of hundreds of thousands of clones in the sample, approximately 95% were seen once. What was sequenced was thymocytes. These receptors all come from a human donor.

The V gene is TRBV6-1, the J gene TRBJ2-5, with D perhaps matching TRBD1 (6 bases). The CDR3 is made up of 14 amino acids. The V end was cut by 2 bases, the J end by 5 bases, with 12 bases between. Germline V lookup: CDR1 MNHNS, CDR2 SASEGT. CDR3 DNA sequence: TGTGCCAGCAGTGAATCAGGGGATTGGGAGACCCAGTACTTC. Its translation is CASSESGDWETQYF.

This rearrangement joins TRBV25-1 to TRBJ2-5; 8 bases fit TRBD1. CDR1 and CDR2 from the germline V gene are MGHDK and SYGVNS. Trimming cost V 8 bases and J 2 bases; bases outside gene matches: 10. This CDR3 contains 15 residues. CDR3: CASWATGAGQETQYF. CDR3 nucleotide sequence: TGTGCCAGCTGGGCGACAGGGGCCGGGCAAGAGACCCAGTACTTC.

The gene calls are TRBV7-9 and TRBJ2-1; 9 bases line up with TRBD2. The CDR3 contains 14 residues. J was trimmed by 9 bases and V by 5 bases; bases with no gene match: 8. Germline CDR1 and CDR2: SEHNR and FQNEAQ (reference sequence). The CDR3 here is CASSRRTSDGEQFF. DNA for the CDR3: TGTGCCAGCAGCCGGAGGACTAGCGACGGTGAGCAGTTCTTC.

This chain connects TRBV2 to TRBJ2-2; 8 nucleotides line up with TRBD2. Germline lookup yields CDR1 SNHLY and CDR2 FYNNEI. The ends lost 2 bases at V and 7 bases at J; junction bases unmatched: 9. CDR3 length: 16 amino acids. CDR3 nucleotide sequence: TGTGCCAGCAGTGAAAGAACGGGAGGGCCAGGCGGGGAGCTGTTTTTT. As protein: CASSERTGGPGGELFF. The whole variable domain, filled in from reference TRBV2 and TRBJ2-2, reads EPEVTQTPSHQVTQMGQEVILRCVPISNHLYFYWYRQILGQKVEFLVSFYNNEISEKSEIFDDQFSVERPDGSNFTLKIRSTKLEDSAMYFCASSERTGGPGGELFFGEGSRLTVL.

This chain uses TRBV2 with TRBJ1-5; D ambiguous. Germline CDR1 SNHLY, CDR2 FYNNEI. The CDR3 covers 13 residues. The V and J ends lost 8 bases and 3 bases respectively, with 11 bases between them. The CDR3 protein is CASGFRINQPQHF. In DNA form, the CDR3 reads TGTGCCAGCGGGTTCAGGATCAATCAGCCCCAGCATTTT.

This sequence joins TRBV9 and TRBJ2-3, with 8 bases that match TRBD2. Germline V gives CDR1 SGDLS, CDR2 YYNGEE. There are 13 residues in the CDR3. Trimming cost V 5 bases and J 2 bases; bases outside gene matches: 1. This CDR3 is CASRREDTDTQYF. The CDR3 DNA follows: TGTGCCAGCAGGCGGGAGGACACAGATACGCAGTATTTT.

The V and J genes are TRBV4-1 and TRBJ1-1, with 8 positions matching TRBD1. Losses at the gene ends were 7 bases for V and 1 base for J; bases not matched to a gene: 20. The CDR3 sequence is 19 residues long. Germline CDR1 is MGHRA and CDR2 is YSYEKL. The CDR3: CASIPGTGKGAGQNTEAFF. In DNA form, the CDR3 reads TGCGCCAGCATCCCAGGGACAGGTAAGGGGGCCGGACAGAACACTGAAGCTTTCTTT.

The rearrangement links TRBV5-3 to TRBJ2-7; D remains unclear. TRBV5-3 is an ORF; its function is uncertain. The V and J ends lost 7 bases and 0 bases respectively, with 11 bases between them. This CDR3 is built from 13 residues. CDR3 loop: CARQTVPSYEQYF. CDR3 nucleotides: TGTGCCAGACAAACAGTCCCCTCCTACGAGCAGTACTTC.

CDR3 sequence: CASSKEERQGVPNTGELFF. CDR3 in DNA: TGTGCCAGCAGCAAAGAGGAGAGGCAGGGCGTTCCAAACACCGGGGAGCTGTTTTTT. The chain has TRBV21-1 and TRBJ2-2; the DNA was not compared with TRBD1, the D call given in the table. TRBV21-1 is designated a pseudogene. This CDR3 spans 19 amino acids.

J is TRBJ2-1 and V is TRBV5-6; 11 bases line up with TRBD2. Trimming took 4 bases from V and 6 from J; bases not matched to a gene: 6. The CDR3 is made up of 15 amino acids. Per germline, CDR1 SGHDT and CDR2 YYEEEE. CDR3 in amino acids: CASSVPSGRFNEQFF. Here the CDR3 DNA reads TGTGCCAGCAGCGTTCCTAGCGGGAGGTTCAATGAGCAGTTCTTC.

This clone was observed once. J is TRBJ2-7 and V is TRBV6-5; tentatively, D is TRBD1 (5 bases). The V gene's germline CDR1 is MNHEY and CDR2 SVGAGI. The CDR3 is 15 residues long. V dropped 6 bases and J dropped 0 bases, with 15 bases sitting between them. This chain's CDR3 is CASRETALFSYEQYF. The CDR3 bases are TGTGCCAGCAGGGAGACAGCCCTTTTCTCCTACGAGCAGTACTTC.

This clone was counted only a few times. The chain combines TRBV10-1 with TRBJ2-1, with 8 bases aligning to TRBD1. Trimming at V came to 4 bases and at J to 0 bases, leaving 2 bases not matched to a gene. Germline V lookup: CDR1 WNHNN, CDR2 SYGVQD (reference sequence). The CDR3 is 15 amino acids. CDR3 DNA: TGCGCCAGCAGTGCCGGGACAGGCTCCTACAATGAGCAGTTCTTC. It encodes CASSAGTGSYNEQFF.

The chain recombines TRBV28 with TRBJ1-5; no reliable D call. The CDR3 spans 17 residues. V gave up 4 bases and J gave up 2 bases, with 18 bases separating them. CDR1 MDHEN and CDR2 SYDVKM come from the germline V gene. CDR3 nucleotide sequence: TGTGCCAGCAGTTACCCGAAAGTTCAACCGGGCAATCAGCCCCAGCATTTT. This gives the protein CASSYPKVQPGNQPQHF.

The genes are TRBV7-9 and TRBJ1-2; 7 positions agree with TRBD1. J was trimmed by 6 bases and V by 1 base; bases with no gene match: 2. Looked up from germline, CDR1 is SEHNR and CDR2 is FQNEAQ (reference sequence). The CDR3 covers 13 residues. The CDR3 nucleotides read TGTGCCAGCAGCTTAGAAGGGGGCGATGGCTACACCTTC. Amino acid sequence: CASSLEGGDGYTF.

The sample holds a few counts of this clone. The rearrangement uses TRBV5-6 and TRBJ1-1; no reliable D call. This CDR3 has 12 amino acids. The V end was cut by 6 bases, the J end by 4 bases, with 10 bases between. The germline V gene has CDR1 SGHDT and CDR2 YYEEEE. For the CDR3, the DNA is TGTGCCAGCACAGGATCGAGCACTGAAGCTTTCTTT. Protein sequence: CASTGSSTEAFF.

The genes are TRBV7-3 and TRBJ2-5, with 10 bases that match TRBD1. The V segment lost 4 bases and the J segment 2 bases; nucleotides outside the gene matches: 16. In germline, CDR1 is SGHTA, CDR2 FQGTGA. This CDR3 is built from 19 residues. CDR3 sequence reads: CASSSNDHFRDRGQETQYF. As DNA, the CDR3 is TGTGCCAGCAGCTCCAATGACCATTTCCGGGACAGGGGACAAGAGACCCAGTACTTC.

The V gene is TRBV12-5, the J gene TRBJ1-1, with D possibly TRBD1 on 6 matching bases. This CDR3 is 15 amino acids long. V lost 3 bases and J lost 3, with 14 bases in between. Germline CDR1 and CDR2: LGHNT and FRNRAP. The CDR3 nucleotides are TGTGCTAGTGGTTTCGACCCCAGGGGTCACACTGAAGCTTTCTTT. As protein: CASGFDPRGHTEAFF.

V usage is TRBV7-9 and J usage is TRBJ2-5; 8 bases line up with TRBD2. The V segment lost 5 bases and the J segment 5 bases; nucleotides outside the gene matches: 16. The CDR3 spans 17 residues. Germline V gives CDR1 SEHNR, CDR2 FQNEAQ (reference sequence). CDR3 protein: CASSRGTGLAIGETQYF. Here the CDR3 DNA reads TGTGCCAGCAGCCGGGGAACAGGACTAGCCATAGGGGAGACCCAGTACTTC.

The rearrangement links TRBV5-1 to TRBJ2-1, with 8 bases lining up with TRBD1. This CDR3 has 15 amino acids. Germline V gene lookup returns CDR1 SGHRS and CDR2 YFSETQ. The V segment lost 4 bases and the J segment 8 bases; nucleotides outside the gene matches: 11. The CDR3 loop is CASSHGQGSGHEQFF. The CDR3 region has the DNA TGCGCCAGCAGCCATGGACAGGGATCTGGCCATGAGCAGTTCTTC.

The rearrangement links TRBV28 to TRBJ2-5; possibly TRBD1 for D (6 bases). The CDR3 has 14 amino acids. With 3 bases removed from V and 5 bases from J, the gap between germline ends came to 13 bases. The germline V gene has CDR1 MDHEN and CDR2 SYDVKM. The CDR3 region is CASSFNREKETQYF. The CDR3 DNA is TGTGCCAGCAGTTTCAACAGGGAAAAGGAGACCCAGTACTTC. Filled out from reference TRBV28 and TRBJ2-5, the complete variable domain reads DVKVTQSSRYLVKRTGEKVFLECVQDMDHENMFWYRQDPGLGLRLIYFSYDVKMKEKGDIPEGYSVSREKKERFSLILESASTNQTSMYLCASSFNREKETQYFGPGTRLLVL.

The chain is built from TRBV28 and TRBJ2-1; TRBD2 agrees at 9 bases. Germline trimming cut 7 bases from V and 4 bases from J; bases unmatched to any gene: 11. The length of the CDR3 is 16 residues. Looked up from germline, CDR1 is MDHEN and CDR2 is SYDVKM. CDR3 sequence: CASIPRGLAGYNEQFF. The CDR3 nucleotides read TGTGCCAGCATCCCACGTGGCCTAGCGGGATACAATGAGCAGTTCTTC.

The V call is TRBV7-6, the J call TRBJ1-3, with TRBD1 identical over 7 bases. Germline V gene lookup returns CDR1 SGHVS and CDR2 FNYEAQ. The CDR3 extends over 18 amino acids. J was trimmed by 0 bases and V by 5 bases; bases with no gene match: 13. This chain's CDR3 is CASSPPIQTGTSGNTIYF. The DNA for the CDR3 is TGTGCCAGCAGCCCCCCCATCCAGACAGGGACCTCTGGAAACACCATATATTTT.

In nucleotides, the CDR3 is TGTGCCAGCAGCGTAGGGGCAAACCCACCCGTTAATCAGCCCCAGCATTTT. It codes for CASSVGANPPVNQPQHF. The V gene is TRBV9, the J gene TRBJ1-5, with D hard to call. Per germline, CDR1 SGDLS and CDR2 YYNGEE. This CDR3 region has 17 residues. The V and J ends lost 0 bases and 4 bases respectively, with 17 bases between them.

The V gene is TRBV6-1, the J gene TRBJ1-2, with D tentatively TRBD1 (5 bases). CDR1 and CDR2 (germline): MNHNS, SASEGT. The CDR3 runs 12 residues. Trimming removed 3 bases from V and 3 bases from J, with 5 bases in between. This chain's CDR3 is CASSDRDYGYTF. The DNA for the CDR3 is TGTGCCAGCAGTGACAGGGACTATGGCTACACCTTC.

The chain recombines TRBV4-3 with TRBJ2-7, with D possibly matching TRBD2 (6 bases). V lost 0 bases, J lost 4 bases, and 13 bases lay in between. The germline gives CDR1 LGHNA, CDR2 YSLEER. The CDR3 runs 15 residues. The chain's CDR3 is CASSQEKAGRYEQYF. The DNA of the CDR3 is TGCGCCAGCAGCCAAGAGAAGGCGGGACGGTACGAGCAGTACTTC.